The clone carrying this T cell receptor (beta chain) has at least ten counts. Its matching antigen is unknown. Time point here: newly diagnosed GD, antithyroid drugs for less than 3 months. Following extraction of RNA from PBMCs, that RNA was used to make the TCR library. Diagnoses of Graves' disease were made by American Thyroid Association guidelines. The CDR3 is 11 residues long. Germline V CDR1 and CDR2: SGHTA, FQGNSA. The germline V and J ends were trimmed by 4 bases and 6 bases, with 7 bases remaining between them. The sample comes from a study of regulatory T cells in long-lasting Graves disease. The study's findings and limits: Persistent Graves' patients showed less TCR diversity than newly diagnosed ones.

HTBI primers from iRepertoire and Arm-PCR of CDR3 regions yielded the TCR beta libraries. TCRdb passed the multiplex PCR reads through MiXCR, listing each CDR3 protein once. The sample lists more than 400,000 distinct CDR3 sequences; about 16% were seen once. This sample was also put to use in a study of T cells in Graves' hyperthyroidism and ophthalmopathy.

The V call is TRBV7-2, the J call TRBJ2-7, with no clear D. The sequence derives from a man between 40 and 49 years old with Graves disease. Sequenced here: peripheral blood mononuclear cells (PBMCs), sampled at new diagnosis, from a patient treated with antithyroid drugs. The CDR3, as DNA: TGTGCCAGCAGCTCCTATATCGAGCAGTACTTC. Its protein is CASSSYIEQYF. Variable domain in full (rest from reference TRBV7-2 and TRBJ2-7): GAGVSQSPSNKVTEKGKDVELRCDPISGHTALYWYRQSLGQGLEFLIYFQGNSAPDKSGLPSDRFSAERTGGSVSTLTIQRTQQEDSAVYLCASSSYIEQYFGPGTRLTVT.